Reported below is one T cell receptor beta chain. The target antigen is unknown. This sample is drawn from a study of cytomegalovirus exposure and HLA in healthy donors. Trimming removed 8 bases from V and 4 bases from J, with 6 bases in between. The CDR3 is 11 amino acids. CDR1 is MNHNS and CDR2 is SASEGT in the germline V gene. It was with 60 Vbeta and 13 Jbeta primers that the PCR ran. TCRdb's copy holds only in-frame clones and misses some; the assay was immunoSEQ multiplex PCR. The table includes 160,000 or so clones, around 79% detected once. Regarding the study as a whole: In a later analysis, productive TCRs from donors in an Asian-associated ancestry cluster reportedly carried fewer N-insertions than the cohort mean. One cluster of highly shared sequence variants probably arose as a sequencing artifact. The authors assumed roughly uniform sequencing depth across donors for presence/absence analyses. With later analysis, a missense DCLRE1C variant became linked to TCR beta V- and J-gene trimming.

This chain uses TRBV6-1 with TRBJ2-1; no firm D call. Sequenced: PBMCs. The clonotype was recovered from a man aged 40-49 years in good health and CMV-seronegative. In DNA form, the CDR3 reads TGTGCCAGCGTCACATACAATGAGCAGTTCTTC. This codes for CASVTYNEQFF.